The present TCR beta chain was sequenced within a study of metastatic and nonmetastatic thyroid tumors. General observations from the study: Reported TCR beta diversity, measured in blood and tumor, was significantly higher for malignant thyroid tumors than for benign nodules.

This clone was observed many times. Its antigen is still unknown. TCRdb ran MiXCR on the PCR reads. The sample lists tens of thousands of clones, approximately 28% occurring once. Trimming removed 0 bases from V and 3 bases from J; junction bases left unmatched: 5. CDR1 is SGDLS, CDR2 YYNGEE, per germline. The CDR3 runs to 16 residues. Thyroid surgery took place with no prior treatment in any patient. The sample taken for sequencing was blood. The TCR comes from a male donor with papillary thyroid cancer or a benign thyroid nodule (not recorded which). Some clones in this sample may be carry-over from other donors' samples. The chain is built from TRBV9 and TRBJ2-3; TRBD2 agrees at 9 bases. The CDR3 DNA follows: TGTGCCAGCAGCGTAGGGGCTAGCGGGGAAACAGATACGCAGTATTTT. Protein: CASSVGASGETDTQYF.